What follows describes a single T cell receptor beta chain. The antigen remains undetermined. A second PCR of about 7 to 11 cycles used a sample-barcoded 5' primer and a J-beta primer mix. One entry per CDR3 protein results from TCRdb running MiXCR on the 5' RACE reads. This table holds some 1.1 million distinct CDR3 sequences, about two fifths found once. The sample comes from a study of blood T cells in healthy people across ages. Study-level results: Versus aged donors, long-lived donors had higher diversity and more naive CD4+ cells.

Trimming removed 1 base at V and 6 bases at J, with 7 bases between. The CDR3 has 12 residues. The germline V gene encodes CDR1 DFQATT and CDR2 SNEGSKA (reference sequence). This receptor was obtained from a man between 18 and 35 years old in good health. Source material: blood. J is TRBJ2-1 and V is TRBV20-1; D might be TRBD1 (6 bases). CDR3 loop: CSARVRGNEQFF. The CDR3 DNA reads TGCAGTGCTAGAGTCAGGGGCAATGAGCAGTTCTTC.